Reported below is one T cell receptor (beta chain). This clonotype has only a few counts. Its antigen is not yet known. No base quality information exists; no much larger clone differs at one position. The CDR3 starts with the cysteine, ends with the phenylalanine, and has 11 residues. Here the CDR3 DNA is all that survives: 33 bases in frame from base 1. V loses 4 bases, J loses 5 bases, and the germline ends lie 6 bases apart. Sequences SQVTM (CDR1) and ANQGSEA (CDR2) are obtained from the germline V gene. The data belong to a study of CD8+CD57+ T cells in acquired aplastic anemia (dated by TCRdb to between 2018 and 2020). Regarding the study in general: A mean of approximately 3 ug of DNA, ranging from about 0.2 to 27.4 ug, was extracted from sorted CD4+ and CD8+ cells. CD8+CD57+ expansion was defined as a frequency above the mean frequency observed in healthy subjects. Study-level results and caveats: Patients and healthy controls showed no significant difference in CD8+ Simpson's diversity (P=0.060). Some 27 CD8+ CDR3 sequences were found in both patients and controls but appeared to be highly expressed in patients and within the immunodominant clones of the patients.

Expansion of CD8+CD57+ cells had been shown by flow cytometry in the patients chosen for sequencing. All patients had severe acquired aplastic anemia diagnosed by International Study of Aplastic Anemia and Agranulocytosis and Camitta criteria. No patient had received any therapy when blood was sampled. The study deep-sequenced TCR repertoires of sorted CD4+ and CD8+ blood T cells from severe aplastic anemia patients and healthy subjects. Patients were enrolled in the USA under clinicaltrials.gov protocols 00001620, 01623167, 00001397, 00071045, 00081523 and 00961064. Ficoll-Paque density gradient centrifugation was used to isolate peripheral blood mononuclear cells. Before DNA was extracted, CD4+ and CD8+ T cells were sorted using either FACS or magnetic beads. TCR beta VDJ combination and CDR3 sequence profiling used genomic DNA as the template. An Illumina HiSeq 2000 was used for TCR repertoire sequencing. The authors' pipeline ran thus. Repertoire assessment relied on Simpson's diversity index, CDR3 size and DJ length profiles, and TRBV/TRBJ rearrangement plots. Whichever DNA sequence was most abundant in the deep sequencing data was defined as the immunodominant clone. CDR3 amino acid sequences were screened for sharing across subjects and were compared with published repertoires and the VDJdb database. TCRdb ran its own pipeline on the public reads, namely fastp trimming at Q25 and MiXCR clone calling, and kept in-frame beta chains. CDR3 protein sequences are deduplicated, and each keeps its most common genes and DNA. None of the V and J calls come from the authors' own analysis; TCRdb made them. Within this sample are about 180,000 distinct CDR3 sequences, with less than 60% of them counted one time only. The ten largest clones take up 0.85% to 1.3% of the sample.

The sequence joins TRBV29-1 to TRBJ2-1; the D gene identity is not certain. The clonotype comes from a human donor with aplastic anemia. The sequenced sample was sorted CD4+, CD8+, or CD8+CD57+ T cells (not recorded which) from PBMCs. The nucleotide sequence reads as follows: TGCAGCGTTGCCGCAAACAATGAGCAGTTCTTC. Its protein product is CSVAANNEQFF.